This entry is about one TCR beta chain. This table comes from immunoSEQ multiplex PCR, and its TCRdb copy is limited to in-frame clones, with some not included. There are about 220,000 clones in the sample; approximately 81% occur only once, and about 20% lies in the top ten. The source of the sample is a study of blood T cell repertoires in COVID-19. Study-level background: Both acute and convalescent COVID-19 samples were obtained from the United States, Italy and Spain.

The CDR3 totals 14 residues. Germline values: CDR1 LGHNA, CDR2 YNFKEQ. Trimming removed 4 bases from V and 7 bases from J, with 16 bases in between. This sequence joins TRBV4-2 and TRBJ2-5, with D perhaps matching TRBD2 (7 bases). The source is a man aged 25 to 40 with active or convalescent COVID-19. What was sequenced was peripheral blood. The DNA for the CDR3 is TGTGCCAGCAGCCCCAAGAGGGGGGGCGTGACCCAGTACTTC. Translating gives CASSPKRGGVTQYF.